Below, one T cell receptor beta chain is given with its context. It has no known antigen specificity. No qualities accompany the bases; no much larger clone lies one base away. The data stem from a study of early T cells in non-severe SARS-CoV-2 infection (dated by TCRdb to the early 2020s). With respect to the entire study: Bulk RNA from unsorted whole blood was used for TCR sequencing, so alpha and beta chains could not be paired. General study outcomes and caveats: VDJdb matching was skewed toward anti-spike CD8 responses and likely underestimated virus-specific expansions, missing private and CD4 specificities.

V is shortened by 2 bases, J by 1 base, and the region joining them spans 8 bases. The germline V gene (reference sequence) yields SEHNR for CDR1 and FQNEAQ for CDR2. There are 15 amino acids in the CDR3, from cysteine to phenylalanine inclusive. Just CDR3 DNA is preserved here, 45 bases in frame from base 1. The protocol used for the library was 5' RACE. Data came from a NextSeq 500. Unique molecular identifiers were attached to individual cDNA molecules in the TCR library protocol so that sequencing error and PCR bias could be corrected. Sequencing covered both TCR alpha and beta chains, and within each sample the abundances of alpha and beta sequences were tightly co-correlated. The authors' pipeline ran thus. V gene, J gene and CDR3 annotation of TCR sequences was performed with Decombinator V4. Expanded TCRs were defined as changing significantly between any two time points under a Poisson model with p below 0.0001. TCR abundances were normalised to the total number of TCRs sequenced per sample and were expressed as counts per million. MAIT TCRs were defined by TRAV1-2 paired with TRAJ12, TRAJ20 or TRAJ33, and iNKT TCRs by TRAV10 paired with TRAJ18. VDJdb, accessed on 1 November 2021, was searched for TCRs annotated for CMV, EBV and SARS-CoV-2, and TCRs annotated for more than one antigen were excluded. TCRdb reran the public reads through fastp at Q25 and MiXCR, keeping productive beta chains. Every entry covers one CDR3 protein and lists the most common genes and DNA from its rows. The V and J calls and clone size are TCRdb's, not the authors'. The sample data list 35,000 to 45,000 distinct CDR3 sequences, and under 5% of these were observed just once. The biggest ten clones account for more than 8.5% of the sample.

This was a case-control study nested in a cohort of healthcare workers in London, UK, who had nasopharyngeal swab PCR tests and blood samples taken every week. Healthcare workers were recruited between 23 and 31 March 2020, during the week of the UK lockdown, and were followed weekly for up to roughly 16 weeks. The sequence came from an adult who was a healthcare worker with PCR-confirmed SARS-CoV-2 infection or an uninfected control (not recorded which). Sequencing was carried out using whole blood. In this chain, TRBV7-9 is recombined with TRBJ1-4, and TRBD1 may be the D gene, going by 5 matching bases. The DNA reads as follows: TGTGCCAGCAGCTTACTGGGGGTAACTAATGAAAAACTGTTTTTT. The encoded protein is CASSLLGVTNEKLFF.